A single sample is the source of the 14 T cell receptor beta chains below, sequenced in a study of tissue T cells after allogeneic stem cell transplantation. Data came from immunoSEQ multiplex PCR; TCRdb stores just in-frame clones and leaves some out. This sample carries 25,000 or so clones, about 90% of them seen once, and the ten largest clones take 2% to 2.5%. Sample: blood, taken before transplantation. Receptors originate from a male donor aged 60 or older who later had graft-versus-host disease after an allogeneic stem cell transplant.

The CDR3 nucleotides are TGTGCCAGTAGTATGGGGTGGAGACAGGGCATACCGAAGTATGGCTACACCTTC. This encodes CASSMGWRQGIPKYGYTF. The chain employs TRBV19 and TRBJ1-2; 7 nucleotides agree with TRBD1. This CDR3 spans 18 amino acids. Germline V CDR1 and CDR2: LNHDA, SQIVND (reference sequence). V trimming: 3 bases; J trimming: 5 bases; junction bases outside the gene matches: 18.

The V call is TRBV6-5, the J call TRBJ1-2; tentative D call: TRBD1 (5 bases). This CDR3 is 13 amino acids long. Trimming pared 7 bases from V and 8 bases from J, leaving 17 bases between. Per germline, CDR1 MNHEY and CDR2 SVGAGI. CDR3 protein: CASTPDGGGGYTF. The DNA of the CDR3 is TGTGCCAGCACCCCTGATGGGGGGGGAGGCTACACCTTC.

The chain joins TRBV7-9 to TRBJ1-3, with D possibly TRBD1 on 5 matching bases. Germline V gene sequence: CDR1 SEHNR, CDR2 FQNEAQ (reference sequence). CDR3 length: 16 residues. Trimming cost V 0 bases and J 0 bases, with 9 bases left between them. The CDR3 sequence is CASSLAPGPSGNTIYF. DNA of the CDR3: TGTGCCAGCAGCTTAGCTCCGGGACCCTCTGGAAACACCATATATTTT.

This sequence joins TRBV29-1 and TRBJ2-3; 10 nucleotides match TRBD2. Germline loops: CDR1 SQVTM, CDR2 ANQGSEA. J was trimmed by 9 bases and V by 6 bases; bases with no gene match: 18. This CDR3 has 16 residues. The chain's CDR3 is CSVAPGLASEGMTQYF. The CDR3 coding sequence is TGCAGCGTGGCTCCGGGACTAGCGTCAGAAGGGATGACGCAGTATTTT.

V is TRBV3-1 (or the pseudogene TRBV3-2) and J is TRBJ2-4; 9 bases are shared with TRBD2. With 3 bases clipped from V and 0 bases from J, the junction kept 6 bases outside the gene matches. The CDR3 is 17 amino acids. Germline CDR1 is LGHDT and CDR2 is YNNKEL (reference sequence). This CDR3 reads CASSHQGLAVAKNIQYF. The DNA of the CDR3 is TGTGCCAGCAGCCACCAGGGACTAGCAGTAGCCAAAAACATTCAGTACTTC.

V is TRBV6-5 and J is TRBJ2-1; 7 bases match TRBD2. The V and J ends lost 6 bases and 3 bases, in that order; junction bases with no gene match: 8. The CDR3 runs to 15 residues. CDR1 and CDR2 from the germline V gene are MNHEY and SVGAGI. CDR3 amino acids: CASRTTSSSYNEQFF. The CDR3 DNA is TGTGCCAGCAGAACGACTAGCAGCAGCTACAATGAGCAGTTCTTC.

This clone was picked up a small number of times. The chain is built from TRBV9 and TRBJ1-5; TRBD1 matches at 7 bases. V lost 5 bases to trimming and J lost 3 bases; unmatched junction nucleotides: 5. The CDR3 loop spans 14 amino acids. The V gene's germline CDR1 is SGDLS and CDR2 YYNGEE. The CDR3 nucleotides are TGTGCCAGCAGTGGAGGGGGCGACAATCAGCCCCAGCATTTT. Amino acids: CASSGGGDNQPQHF.

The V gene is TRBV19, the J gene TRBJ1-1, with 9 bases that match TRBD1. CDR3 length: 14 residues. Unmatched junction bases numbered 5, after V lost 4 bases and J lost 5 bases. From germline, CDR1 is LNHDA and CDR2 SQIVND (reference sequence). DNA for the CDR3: TGTGCCAGTAGTAGGCCAGGACAGGGGACTGAAGCTTTCTTT. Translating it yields CASSRPGQGTEAFF.

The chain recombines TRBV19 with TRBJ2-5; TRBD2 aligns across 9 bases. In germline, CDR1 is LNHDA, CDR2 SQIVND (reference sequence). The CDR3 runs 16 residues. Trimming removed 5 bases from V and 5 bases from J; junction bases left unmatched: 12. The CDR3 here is CASSPKLAGLGETQYF. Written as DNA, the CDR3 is TGTGCCAGTAGTCCAAAACTAGCGGGTCTTGGGGAGACCCAGTACTTC.

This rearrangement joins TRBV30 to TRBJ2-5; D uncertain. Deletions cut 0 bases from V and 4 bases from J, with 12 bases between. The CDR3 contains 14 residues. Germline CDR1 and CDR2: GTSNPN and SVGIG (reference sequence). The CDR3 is CAWSVPISSETQYF. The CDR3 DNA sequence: TGTGCCTGGAGTGTCCCAATCTCTTCAGAGACCCAGTACTTC.

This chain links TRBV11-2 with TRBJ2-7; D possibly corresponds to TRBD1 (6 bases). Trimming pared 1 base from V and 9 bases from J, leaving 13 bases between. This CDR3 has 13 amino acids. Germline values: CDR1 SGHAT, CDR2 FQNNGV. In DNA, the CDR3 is TGTGCCAGCAGCTTAGCGTGGGGGCAGGTGCAGTACTTC. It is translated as CASSLAWGQVQYF.

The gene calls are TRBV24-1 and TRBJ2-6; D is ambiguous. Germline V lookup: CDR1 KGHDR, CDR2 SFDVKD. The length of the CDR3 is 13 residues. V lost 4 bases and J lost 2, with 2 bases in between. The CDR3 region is CATSETGANVLTF. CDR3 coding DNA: TGTGCCACCAGTGAAACTGGGGCCAACGTCCTGACTTTC.

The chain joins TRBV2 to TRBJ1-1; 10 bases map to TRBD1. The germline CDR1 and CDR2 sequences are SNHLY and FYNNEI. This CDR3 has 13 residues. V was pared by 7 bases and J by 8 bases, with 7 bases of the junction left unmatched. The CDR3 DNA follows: TGTGCCAGCATGGGACAGGGGTATGGGGAAGCTTTCTTT. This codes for CASMGQGYGEAFF.

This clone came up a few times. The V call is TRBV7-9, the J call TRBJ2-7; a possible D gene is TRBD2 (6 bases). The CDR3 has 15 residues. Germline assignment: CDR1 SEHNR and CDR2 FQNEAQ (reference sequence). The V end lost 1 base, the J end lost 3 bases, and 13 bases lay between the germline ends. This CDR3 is CASSLVLSTSYEQYF. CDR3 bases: TGTGCCAGCAGCTTAGTCCTCTCGACTAGCTACGAGCAGTACTTC.